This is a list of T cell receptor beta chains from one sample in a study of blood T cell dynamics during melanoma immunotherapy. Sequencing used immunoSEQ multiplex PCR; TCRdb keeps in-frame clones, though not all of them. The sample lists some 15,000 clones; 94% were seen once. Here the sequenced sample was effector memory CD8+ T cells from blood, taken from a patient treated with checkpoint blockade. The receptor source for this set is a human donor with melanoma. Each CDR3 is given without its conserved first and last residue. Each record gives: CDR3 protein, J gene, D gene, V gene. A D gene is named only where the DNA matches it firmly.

CDR3: ASSPSQEGVYEQY
J: TRBJ2-7
D: NA
V: TRBV4-1

CDR3: ASSESWGGHEQF
J: TRBJ2-1
D: NA
V: TRBV6-1

CDR3: SANREGEQF
J: TRBJ2-1
D: NA
V: TRBV20-1

CDR3: ASSPTDPRIDEQF
J: TRBJ2-1
D: NA
V: TRBV27

CDR3: ASKTGSSYEQY
J: TRBJ2-7
D: NA
V: TRBV6-1

CDR3: ASSQGTPNTGELF
J: TRBJ2-2
D: NA
V: TRBV4-2

CDR3: SGGQGGYTEAF
J: TRBJ1-1
D: TRBD1
V: TRBV29-1

CDR3: ASSARATYEQY
J: TRBJ2-7
D: NA
V: TRBV7-9

CDR3: ASSHHGRGEFEKLF
J: TRBJ1-4
D: NA
V: TRBV11-1

CDR3: ASSVGGQANTEAF
J: TRBJ1-1
D: TRBD1
V: TRBV9

CDR3: ASSTPGRSYNEQF
J: TRBJ2-1
D: NA
V: TRBV7-9

CDR3: ASSLYDHNEQF
J: TRBJ2-1
D: NA
V: TRBV27

CDR3: ASSFLRGASYEQY
J: NA
D: NA
V: TRBV5-1

CDR3: ASSLGPTVSYEQY
J: TRBJ2-5
D: NA
V: TRBV11-2

CDR3: SVVSDGLNEKLF
J: TRBJ1-4
D: NA
V: TRBV29-1

CDR3: ASSLDRGQGIIASSYEQY
J: TRBJ2-7
D: NA
V: TRBV21-1

CDR3: ASSRNIIPRDGFNTEAF
J: TRBJ1-1
D: NA
V: TRBV11-2

CDR3: ASSLNPTGYEQY
J: TRBJ2-7
D: NA
V: TRBV28

CDR3: ASSYNGNGPGNEQF
J: TRBJ2-1
D: NA
V: TRBV6-5

CDR3: ASSSGDGRNEQF
J: TRBJ2-1
D: NA
V: TRBV7-9

CDR3: ASSVAAGVNTEAF
J: TRBJ1-1
D: NA
V: TRBV9

CDR3: SVEGSSGSTYNEQF
J: TRBJ2-1
D: TRBD2
V: TRBV29-1

CDR3: ASSFGVRGATYEQY
J: TRBJ2-7
D: NA
V: TRBV28

CDR3: ARSGELF
J: TRBJ2-2
D: NA
V: TRBV12-2

CDR3: ASSLTKTGGTEAF
J: TRBJ1-1
D: TRBD1
V: TRBV27

CDR3: ASALGGGRRAF
J: TRBJ1-1
D: NA
V: TRBV7-9

CDR3: ASTPQGGTLKIEQF
J: TRBJ2-1
D: TRBD1
V: TRBV19

CDR3: ASSPGRYYGYT
J: TRBJ1-2
D: NA
V: TRBV27

CDR3: ASSAPWN
J: TRBJ2-7
D: NA
V: TRBV7-9

CDR3: ASSVDLETQY
J: TRBJ2-5
D: NA
V: TRBV9

CDR3: ASSYLQGLGSYEQY
J: TRBJ2-7
D: NA
V: TRBV6-5

CDR3: AISEEGVVDGYT
J: TRBJ1-2
D: NA
V: TRBV10-3

CDR3: ASSSGRGETQY
J: TRBJ2-5
D: NA
V: TRBV4-2

CDR3: ASSYAVQETQY
J: TRBJ2-5
D: NA
V: TRBV6-5

CDR3: ASSLEGAPLYEQY
J: NA
D: NA
V: TRBV11-2

CDR3: ASSFRGTRGYT
J: TRBJ1-2
D: NA
V: TRBV28

CDR3: ASSLDGEAF
J: TRBJ1-1
D: NA
V: TRBV5-4

CDR3: ASSHRLAGLTDTQY
J: TRBJ2-3
D: TRBD2
V: TRBV4-1

CDR3: SVVGGGLDTQY
J: TRBJ2-3
D: TRBD2
V: TRBV29-1

CDR3: ASSASGRADEQY
J: TRBJ2-7
D: TRBD2
V: TRBV9

CDR3: ARITAQNTEAF
J: TRBJ1-1
D: NA
V: TRBV2

CDR3: ASSIGTGRLDIQY
J: TRBJ2-4
D: NA
V: TRBV19

CDR3: ASSLDRELGETQY
J: TRBJ2-5
D: TRBD1
V: TRBV28

CDR3: ASSMWDTGYEQF
J: TRBJ2-1
D: NA
V: TRBV6-4

CDR3: ASSDGTYSTGELF
J: TRBJ2-2
D: NA
V: TRBV6-1

CDR3: SVGGSSYNEQF
J: TRBJ2-1
D: TRBD2
V: TRBV29-1

CDR3: ASSGGSYEQY
J: TRBJ2-7
D: NA
V: TRBV9

CDR3: ASSRTSGSTGELF
J: TRBJ2-2
D: TRBD2
V: TRBV7-6

CDR3: ASSLSSSRGPYNEQF
J: TRBJ2-1
D: NA
V: TRBV28

CDR3: ASRQGSGTGELF
J: TRBJ2-2
D: TRBD1
V: TRBV5-1

CDR3: ASSFRSYEQY
J: TRBJ2-7
D: NA
V: TRBV11-2

CDR3: ASSQTSGTDTQY
J: TRBJ2-3
D: TRBD2
V: TRBV7-3

CDR3: ASSVEGGLATYNEQF
J: TRBJ2-1
D: NA
V: TRBV9

CDR3: ASSLDLSYEQY
J: TRBJ2-7
D: NA
V: TRBV5-6

CDR3: ASSPIGGGLTMTHVYNEQF
J: TRBJ2-1
D: NA
V: TRBV27

CDR3: ASSKVGALREQY
J: TRBJ2-7
D: NA
V: TRBV21-1

CDR3: ASSLPSEASNSPLH
J: TRBJ1-6
D: NA
V: TRBV5-6

CDR3: ASRPGLARIYEQY
J: TRBJ2-7
D: TRBD2
V: TRBV28